This entry concerns a single T cell receptor beta chain. What antigen it recognizes has not been identified. Base qualities are missing; no much larger clone stands one base away. Taken from the germline V gene (reference sequence), the CDR1 and CDR2 loops are SGHKS and YYEKEE. CDR3 length: 14 amino acids, cysteine to phenylalanine. Of all the DNA, just the CDR3 is kept, 42 bases in frame from base 1. Trimming removed 2 bases from V and 1 base from J, leaving 9 bases between the germline ends. The data originate from a study of spatial heterogeneity in lung cancer (dated by TCRdb to the late 2010s). In the study overall: More beta-chain than alpha-chain transcripts were consistently detected, likely reflecting higher beta-chain transcript abundance. Both alpha and beta chains were TCR-sequenced in samples taken at surgery, namely 220 tumor regions, fewer than 85 matched nontumor lung samples and over 55 PBMC samples. In tumor regions, TCR transcript counts showed a strong correlation with a T cell transcriptional module score from matched bulk RNA-seq. The study quantitatively compared TCR alpha and beta repertoires across multiple tumor regions, matched nontumor lung and blood in non-small cell lung cancer. In the raw uncorrected reads, each unique combination of TCR and UMI appeared more than ten times on average. TCR repertoire features were related to nonsynonymous mutation counts determined by whole-exome sequencing of tumor tissue. What the authors observed across the whole study: Counts of ubiquitous and regional expanded TCRs were found to correlate with counts of ubiquitous and regional nonsynonymous mutations, respectively. TCR-seq coverage of tumor T cells was estimated at only 7% to 8% for alpha chains and 13% to 15% for beta chains. Additional single-cell paired TCR alpha and beta sequencing was considered necessary to confirm, at a functional level, the hypothesis that regional TCRs recognize regional mutations. The tumor nonsynonymous mutation count correlated with the number of expanded alpha and beta TCRs within the tumor.

Libraries were constructed by 5' RACE. The reads were generated on a NextSeq 500. In the TCR library protocol, a unique molecular identifier was attached to each TCR cDNA molecule so that PCR and sequencing errors could be corrected. The original methods were these. TCR identification, UMI-based error correction and CDR3 extraction were performed with Decombinator tools. Expanded TCRs were defined as those above a frequency of 2 per 1,000, corresponding to the top 1% of the tumor frequency distribution. Expanded tumor TCRs statistically deemed absent (corrected P<0.05) from at least one tumor region were classed as regional, and all other expanded tumor TCRs were classed as ubiquitous. Renyi diversity was computed with the R vegan package after each repertoire had been subsampled 100 times to 5,000 TCRs. To build CDR3 similarity networks, amino acid triplet string-kernel similarity was used, and CDR3s were connected when their pairwise similarity was above 0.82. The public reads were reprocessed in TCRdb via fastp at Q25 and MiXCR, keeping in-frame beta chains. A single entry per CDR3 protein holds the most common genes and DNA from its merged rows. These V and J calls are TCRdb output, not the study's own analysis. The sample has about 850 distinct CDR3 sequences on record, approximately 70% of them singletons. The ten largest clones capture around 27% of the sample.

The time point tag for this specimen amounts to: sample taken at primary tumor resection. The donors were 70 or so patients from the lung TRACERx cohort who had early-stage, untreated non-small cell lung cancer. For TCR sequencing, whole RNA was extracted from tumor and nontumor lung tissue, or from cryopreserved PBMC samples, and no cell sorting was done. Only patients with enough RNA available from two or more tumor regions were chosen for TCR sequencing. A lung pathologist reviewed the tumor and adjacent nontumor lung specimens before the specimens were selected. This TCR was recovered from a male donor with early-stage non-small cell lung cancer. The sequencing here drew on lung tumor tissue, taken at surgery. Recombination connected TRBV5-5 to TRBJ2-5; there is no confident call for the D gene. The nucleotide sequence reads as follows: TGTGCCAGCAGCTTCCCCAGTACCCAAGAGACCCAGTACTTC. It is translated as CASSFPSTQETQYF.